The clone carrying this T cell receptor (beta chain) was observed many times. Using its own MiXCR run on the multiplex PCR reads, TCRdb lists one record per CDR3 protein. This sample has some 120,000 distinct CDR3 sequences, with just under 20% found just once. CDR1 is LNHDA, CDR2 SQIVND, per germline (reference sequence). V lost 5 bases to trimming and J lost 6 bases; unmatched junction nucleotides: 6. CDR3 length: 15 amino acids. The sample comes from a study of breast tumors, draining lymph nodes, adjacent tissues. Breast cancer patients provided tissue from their axillary draining lymph nodes. The material sequenced was axillary lymph node tissue. The receptor comes from a female donor with breast cancer. Some clones in this sample may be carry-over from other donors' samples. The genes are TRBV19 and TRBJ2-2, with 10 bases matching TRBD2. This CDR3 reads CASSWSGRAAGELFF. CDR3 coding DNA: TGTGCCAGTAGTTGGAGCGGGAGGGCCGCCGGGGAGCTGTTTTTT.